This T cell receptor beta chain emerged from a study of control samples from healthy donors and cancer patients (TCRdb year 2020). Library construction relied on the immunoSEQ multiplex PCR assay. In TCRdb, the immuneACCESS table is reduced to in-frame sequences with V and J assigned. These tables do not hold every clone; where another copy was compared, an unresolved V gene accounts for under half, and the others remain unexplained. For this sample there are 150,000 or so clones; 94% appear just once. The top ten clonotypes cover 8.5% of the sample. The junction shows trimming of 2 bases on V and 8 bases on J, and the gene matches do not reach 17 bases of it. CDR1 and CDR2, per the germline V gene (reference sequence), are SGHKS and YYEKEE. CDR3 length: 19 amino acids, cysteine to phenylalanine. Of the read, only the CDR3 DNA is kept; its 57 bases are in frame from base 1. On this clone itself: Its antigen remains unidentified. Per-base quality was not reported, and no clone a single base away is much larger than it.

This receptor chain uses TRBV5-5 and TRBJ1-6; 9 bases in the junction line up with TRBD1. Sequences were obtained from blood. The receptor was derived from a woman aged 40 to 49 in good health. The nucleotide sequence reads TGTGCCAGCAGCTTCAAAATCCAGACAGGGGGGATTGATTATTCACCCCTCCACTTT. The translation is CASSFKIQTGGIDYSPLHF.